This TCR beta chain is drawn from a study of cytomegalovirus exposure and HLA in healthy donors (dated by TCRdb to 2017 to 2019). With regard to the full study: According to a later analysis, the 120 or so validation repertoires were produced on the same platform as the roughly 720 repertoires of the first cohort. To predict cytomegalovirus infection status, the study combined high-throughput TCR immunosequencing, statistical association of individual TCRs with disease status, and machine learning. Besides the first cohort of some 670 subjects, a separate validation cohort made up of over a hundred different subjects was used. The study aimed to test whether cataloging public T cell receptors could reveal signatures of past pathogen exposure. Beyond this particular receptor, the publication reports: Across donors, most TCR sequences were observed very rarely, whereas some public TCRs were present in many individuals. The validation cohort had no HLA typing available for a later analysis, so co-occurrence within that cohort was assessed over all 120 or so repertoires. Cytomegalovirus status was reported to be diagnosed by the classifier with high specificity and sensitivity in both the original and validation cohorts. In a later analysis, TCRs clustered in the first cohort were found to also tend to co-occur in the approximately 110 validation repertoires, with approximately 95% of cluster scores above 0. The authors suggested that the approach could potentially be generalized to other disease states and immunological phenotypes. The study listed 164 TCR beta chains as associated with cytomegalovirus. In vitro tests confirmed that three of the cytomegalovirus-associated TCR beta chains recognize cytomegalovirus antigens.

Libraries came from the immunoSEQ multiplex PCR assay. In the authors' own workflow: A statistical classification framework was developed to diagnose cytomegalovirus status using the catalog of TCR beta chain sequences. TCRdb mirrors the immuneACCESS table, restricted to in-frame sequences. Some clones are absent from its copies; in checked studies, under half trace to an unresolved V gene, and the reason for the others is unknown. The V and J calls and the clone size are those of that table, but D and trimming were determined from the DNA. Counted in this sample were 200,000 to 250,000 clones; just over 85% of them appeared once. The top ten clones comprise about 2.9% of the sample. This clone occurred once. Its cognate antigen has yet to be identified. The sample holds no much larger clone one base away, and base qualities are not on file. Separate from the roughly 630-subject first cohort, the validation cohort of roughly 130 subjects was the group to which the donors belonged.

What was sequenced was PBMCs. This sequence originates from a woman aged 18-29 years in good health and CMV-seronegative.

The CDR3 region: CASSYSRLAGVGEQYF. The DNA sequence is TGTGCCAGCAGTTACTCACGACTAGCGGGAGTGGGCGAGCAGTACTTC. The rearranged segments are TRBV6-5 and TRBJ2-7, with 12 bases in between that match TRBD2. From the cysteine through the phenylalanine, the CDR3 covers 16 amino acids. Only the CDR3 portion is preserved as DNA: 48 bases, with reading frame beginning at the first base. The germline V gene yields MNHEY for CDR1 and SVGAGI for CDR2. Trimming accounts for 0 bases at V and 6 bases at J, while the number of junction bases matched to no gene is 6.